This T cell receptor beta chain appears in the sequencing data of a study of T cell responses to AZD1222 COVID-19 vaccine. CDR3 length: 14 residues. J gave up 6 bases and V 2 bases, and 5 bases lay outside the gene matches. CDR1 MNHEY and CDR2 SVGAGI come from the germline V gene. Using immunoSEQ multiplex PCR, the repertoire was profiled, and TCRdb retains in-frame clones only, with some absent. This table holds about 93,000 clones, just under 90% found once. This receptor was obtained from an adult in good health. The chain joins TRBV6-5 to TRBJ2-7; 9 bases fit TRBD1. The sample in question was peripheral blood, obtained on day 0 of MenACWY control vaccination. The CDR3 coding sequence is TGTGCCAGCAGTTACCAGGACAGGGGTGGCGAGCAGTACTTC. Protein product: CASSYQDRGGEQYF.